This T cell receptor (beta chain) was captured by sequencing in a study of OX40 agonist ivuxolimab in advanced cancers. TCRdb keeps only in-frame clones here, not all; method: immunoSEQ multiplex PCR. The data show approximately 60,000 clones, 65% to 90% seen once. The V end lost 2 bases, the J end lost 4 bases, and 12 bases lay between the germline ends. This CDR3 is 14 amino acids long. The germline gives CDR1 SGHRS, CDR2 YFSETQ. This sequence originates from an adult with an advanced solid tumor such as melanoma, head and neck, liver or kidney cancer. The chain uses TRBV5-1 and TRBJ1-2, with D perhaps TRBD1 (6 bases). The sample in question was CD4+ or CD8+ T cells sorted from blood, obtained in a trial of the OX40 agonist ivuxolimab. The chain's CDR3 is CASSFAGAGYGYTF. CDR3 DNA sequence: TGCGCCAGCAGCTTTGCGGGGGCCGGCTATGGCTACACCTTC.